What follows are 13 T cell receptor beta chains derived from one specimen sequenced in a study of T cell responses to AZD1222 COVID-19 vaccine. The data were produced by immunoSEQ multiplex PCR, yet TCRdb's version contains in-frame clones alone and is incomplete. The data contain 60,000 to 75,000 clones, roughly 90% of them singletons. The sequences come from peripheral blood, collected on day 0 of AZD1222 vaccination. These receptors were collected from an adult in good health.

The CDR3: CASSHVTGSYNSPLHF. The CDR3 DNA follows: TGTGCCAGCAGTCACGTGACAGGCTCCTATAATTCACCCCTCCACTTT. This sequence joins TRBV6-6 and TRBJ1-6; the D gene is possibly TRBD1 (6 bases). Germline-derived CDR1 and CDR2 are MNHNY and SVGAGI (reference sequence). There are 16 residues in the CDR3. The V end lost 5 bases, the J end lost 0 bases, and 11 bases lay between the germline ends.

This chain joins TRBV18 and TRBJ1-1; TRBD1 matches at 7 bases. The germline V gene has CDR1 KGHSH and CDR2 LQKENI. The CDR3 runs 12 residues. V lost 5 bases to trimming and J lost 6 bases; unmatched junction nucleotides: 3. CDR3 in amino acids: CASSTGDPEAFF. The CDR3 bases are TGTGCCAGCTCAACAGGGGACCCTGAAGCTTTCTTT.

This chain joins TRBV6-2 or TRBV6-3 and TRBJ1-1; D remains unclear. V shed 0 bases and J shed 1 base, with 9 bases lying between them. CDR3 length: 15 residues. Germline V gene sequence: CDR1 MNHEY, CDR2 SVGEGT. The CDR3 sequence is CASSYSSSTNTEAFF. In DNA form, the CDR3 reads TGTGCCAGCAGTTACTCGTCCAGTACGAACACTGAAGCTTTCTTT.

The chain joins TRBV19 to TRBJ2-3, with 10 bases identical to TRBD2. The CDR3 runs 13 residues. The J segment lost 6 bases and the V segment lost 6 bases, leaving 3 bases of the junction unmatched. In germline, CDR1 is LNHDA, CDR2 SQIVND (reference sequence). DNA for the CDR3: TGTGCCAGTAGACGACTAGCGGGCGATACGCAGTATTTT. Encoded protein: CASRRLAGDTQYF.

The V and J genes are TRBV19 and TRBJ1-1; D is unresolved. V was shortened by 5 bases and J by 1 base, with 5 bases between the two germline ends. CDR1 is LNHDA and CDR2 is SQIVND in the germline V gene (reference sequence). CDR3 length equals 12 residues. CDR3 DNA sequence: TGTGCCAGTAGTGGGGAGAACACTGAAGCTTTCTTT. It encodes CASSGENTEAFF.

The rearrangement joins TRBV10-2 to TRBJ1-2; weak D call: TRBD1 (6 bases). Trimming stripped 5 bases from V and 5 bases from J, with 12 bases between. Germline CDR1 and CDR2: WSHSY and SAAADI. This CDR3 contains 13 residues. CDR3 sequence: CASSLSGTYGYTF. The CDR3 DNA reads as TGCGCCAGCAGTCTATCCGGGACATATGGCTACACCTTC.

This chain links TRBV6-5 with TRBJ1-6; no firm D call. Germline lookup yields CDR1 MNHEY and CDR2 SVGAGI. This CDR3 has 13 amino acids. Trimming stripped 6 bases from V and 14 bases from J, with 17 bases between. DNA of the CDR3: TGTGCCAGCAGGGCGGAGGCCCCCATCACCCTCCACTTT. Protein: CASRAEAPITLHF.

The chain couples TRBV12-3 or TRBV12-4 to TRBJ2-3; 8 nucleotides agree with TRBD1. This CDR3 contains 13 residues. The V gene end was trimmed by 5 bases and the J gene end by 8 bases; junction bases not matched to a gene: 6. The CDR3 DNA follows: TGTGCCAGCAGTGGACAGGGTTGGGGTACGCAGTATTTT. It is translated as CASSGQGWGTQYF.

There are a few counts of this clone. J is TRBJ1-3 and V is TRBV5-1; tentative D call: TRBD1 (5 bases). Germline CDR1 SGHRS, CDR2 YFSETQ. The CDR3 extends over 14 amino acids. V lost 4 bases and J 4 bases, leaving 12 bases between the germline ends. CDR3 sequence (DNA): TGCGCCAGCAGCGCAGACAGAGAAGGAAACACCATATATTTT. Protein product: CASSADREGNTIYF.

The chain recombines TRBV30 with TRBJ1-6, with 7 bases that match TRBD1. Trimming took 8 bases from V and 0 from J; bases not matched to a gene: 4. The CDR3 is 14 amino acids. Germline assignment: CDR1 GTSNPN and CDR2 SVGIG (reference sequence). The CDR3 region is CAIQGDSYNSPLHF. CDR3 DNA: TGTGCCATCCAGGGGGACTCCTATAATTCACCCCTCCACTTT.

V is TRBV5-1 and J is TRBJ1-1, with D possibly being TRBD1 (5 bases). Trimming took 2 bases from V and 1 from J, leaving 12 bases between them. The length of the CDR3 is 15 residues. CDR1 is SGHRS, CDR2 YFSETQ, per germline. CDR3 residues: CASSFRPGTNTEAFF. CDR3 nucleotide sequence: TGCGCCAGCAGCTTTCGCCCCGGGACGAACACTGAAGCTTTCTTT. The full variable domain, with the rest looked up from reference TRBV5-1 and TRBJ1-1, is KAGVTQTPRYLIKTRGQQVTLSCSPISGHRSVSWYQQTPGQGLQFLFEYFSETQRNKGNFPGRFSGRQFSNSRSEMNVSTLELGDSALYLCASSFRPGTNTEAFFGQGTRLTVV.

This rearrangement joins TRBV19 to TRBJ2-6; possible D gene TRBD2, 6 bases. The CDR3 extends over 19 amino acids. V lost 5 bases to trimming and J lost 4 bases, with 24 bases between them. Germline assignment: CDR1 LNHDA and CDR2 SQIVND (reference sequence). In nucleotides, the CDR3 is TGTGCCAGTAGTCCGGACTCCGGGACTCAGGGACCCGGGGCCAACGTCCTGACTTTC. Translation: CASSPDSGTQGPGANVLTF.

The rearrangement uses TRBV6-1 and TRBJ2-3, with 7 positions matching TRBD1. The CDR3 extends over 14 amino acids. The ends lost 8 bases at V and 13 bases at J; junction bases unmatched: 18. Germline CDR1 is MNHNS and CDR2 is SASEGT. The CDR3 sequence is CASSVNPPQGTKYF. In nucleotides, the CDR3 is TGTGCCAGCTCCGTAAATCCGCCACAGGGGACCAAGTATTTT.